This T cell receptor beta chain was observed in a study of shared clonotypes between healthy human individuals. The deep-level immunoSEQ assay was used. Each replicate PCR on the sorted subsets used roughly 190 ng DNA (around 30,000 T cell genomes). Repertoires were generated with immunoSEQ multiplex PCR, while TCRdb's copy carries only in-frame clones and drops some. The profile covers approximately 2.5 million clones, with 85% to 95% appearing a single time and more than 0.12% taken by the ten largest. Germline V gene lookup returns CDR1 MNHNS and CDR2 SASEGT. Trimming shortened V by 1 base and J by 2 bases, and 9 bases separated the two germline ends. The CDR3 totals 15 residues.

This receptor was obtained from a man aged 18 to 35 in good health. The sequencing sample was made of naive CD4+ T cells sorted from blood. Noted subset: CD45RA+ positively selected. The chain employs TRBV6-1 and TRBJ2-4; TRBD2 might be the D (5 bases). The CDR3 spells CASSEVARTKNIQYF. In DNA form, the CDR3 reads TGTGCCAGCAGTGAAGTAGCGCGGACCAAAAACATTCAGTACTTC.